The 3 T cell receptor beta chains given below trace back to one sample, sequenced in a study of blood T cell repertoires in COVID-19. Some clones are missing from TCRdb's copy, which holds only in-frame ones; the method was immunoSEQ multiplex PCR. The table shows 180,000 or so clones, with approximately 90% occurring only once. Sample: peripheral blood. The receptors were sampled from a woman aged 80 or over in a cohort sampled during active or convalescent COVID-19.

The CDR3: CASSFQGRPYGYTF. CDR3 bases: TGTGCCAGCAGTTTTCAGGGCCGGCCCTATGGCTACACCTTC. The V and J genes are TRBV6-5 and TRBJ1-2, with D maybe TRBD1 (5 bases). Trimming pared 4 bases from V and 4 bases from J, leaving 13 bases between. The CDR3 has 14 residues. Germline V lookup: CDR1 MNHEY, CDR2 SVGAGI.

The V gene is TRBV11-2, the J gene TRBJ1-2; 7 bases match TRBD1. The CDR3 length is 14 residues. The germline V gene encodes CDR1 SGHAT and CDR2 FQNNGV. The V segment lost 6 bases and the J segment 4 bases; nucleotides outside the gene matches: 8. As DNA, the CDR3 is TGTGCCAGCAGAAGGGACAGAGGCACCTATGGCTACACCTTC. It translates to CASRRDRGTYGYTF.

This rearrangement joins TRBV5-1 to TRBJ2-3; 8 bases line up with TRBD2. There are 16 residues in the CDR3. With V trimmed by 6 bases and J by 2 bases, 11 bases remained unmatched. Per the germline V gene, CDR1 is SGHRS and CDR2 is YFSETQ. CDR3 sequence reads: CASTGGPAGFTDTQYF. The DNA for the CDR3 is TGCGCCAGCACGGGGGGGCCAGCGGGGTTCACAGATACGCAGTATTTT.